One and the same sample provided the 8 T cell receptor beta chains below, sequenced in a study of identical twins. TCRdb recomputed calls from the 5' RACE reads with MiXCR, one row per CDR3 protein. Of about 520,000 distinct CDR3 sequences detected, less than 25% appear once; the ten largest clones hold about 0.93%. The sample was also reused in another study, on T cells expressing NK-cell markers.

The sample taken for sequencing was CD4+ T cells sorted from blood. Receptors were obtained from a woman under 30 in good health.

In this sample, this clonotype turned up a few times. The rearrangement joins TRBV6-5 to TRBJ2-7, with D hard to call. Trimming pared 4 bases from V and 1 base from J, leaving 14 bases between. Germline CDR1 reads MNHEY; CDR2 reads SVGAGI. The CDR3 length is 15 residues. The CDR3, as DNA: TGTGCCAGCAGTTCGCAAACCGCCGGGTCCTACGAGCAGTACTTC. Protein: CASSSQTAGSYEQYF.

The chain links TRBV7-2 to TRBJ2-7; D possibly matches TRBD1 or TRBD2 (5 bases each). V was shortened by 5 bases and J by 2 bases, with 13 bases between the two germline ends. The CDR3 consists of 14 residues. CDR1 SGHTA and CDR2 FQGNSA come from the germline V gene. The CDR3 protein is CASSPRDLTYEQYF. CDR3 sequence (DNA): TGTGCCAGCAGCCCCCGGGACCTAACCTACGAGCAGTACTTC.

This clonotype was counted only a few times. The V call is TRBV12-3 or TRBV12-4, the J call TRBJ2-2; D is uncertain. The CDR3 is made up of 11 amino acids. Trimming took 3 bases from V and 9 from J, leaving 5 bases between them. CDR3 protein: CASSLSRELFF. Here the CDR3 DNA reads TGTGCCAGCAGTTTGAGTCGGGAGCTGTTTTTT.

This clonotype has a handful of counts. CDR3 residues: CAISGGQNTGELFF. As DNA, the CDR3 is TGTGCCATCAGTGGCGGACAGAACACCGGGGAGCTGTTTTTT. The chain couples TRBV10-3 to TRBJ2-2; tentative D call: TRBD1 (5 bases). The CDR3 contains 14 residues. Per the germline V gene, CDR1 is ENHRY and CDR2 is SYGVKD. V dropped 4 bases and J dropped 1 base, with 7 bases sitting between them.

This clonotype was picked up a small number of times. The chain uses TRBV7-2 and TRBJ1-4, with D maybe TRBD1 (5 bases). Germline V gene data show CDR1 as SGHTA and CDR2 as FQGNSA. Trimming took 4 bases from V and 8 from J, leaving 14 bases between them. This CDR3 spans 14 amino acids. The DNA of the CDR3 is TGTGCCAGCAGCTCATGGGACGAAAGGGAAAAACTGTTTTTT. This encodes CASSSWDEREKLFF.

This clonotype was observed a few times. The chain uses TRBV5-1 and TRBJ2-7; D assignment may be TRBD1 or TRBD2 (5 bases each). Germline V lookup: CDR1 SGHRS, CDR2 YFSETQ. This CDR3 has 15 amino acids. V dropped 0 bases and J dropped 3 bases, with 13 bases sitting between them. This CDR3 is CASSLAPGPIYEQYF. The DNA for the CDR3 is TGCGCCAGCAGCTTGGCACCGGGACCGATCTACGAGCAGTACTTC. The full variable domain, with the rest looked up from reference TRBV5-1 and TRBJ2-7, is KAGVTQTPRYLIKTRGQQVTLSCSPISGHRSVSWYQQTPGQGLQFLFEYFSETQRNKGNFPGRFSGRQFSNSRSEMNVSTLELGDSALYLCASSLAPGPIYEQYFGPGTRLTVT.

This clonotype occurred a few times. The rearrangement joins TRBV20-1 to TRBJ2-7; possibly TRBD1 or TRBD2 for D (6 bases each). The V and J ends lost 5 bases and 4 bases respectively, with 18 bases between them. CDR3 length: 14 residues. Germline-derived CDR1 and CDR2 are DFQATT and SNEGSKA (reference sequence). This CDR3 reads CSAEEGGAQYEQYF. The CDR3 nucleotides are TGCAGTGCTGAAGAGGGGGGTGCTCAGTACGAGCAGTACTTC.

This clonotype has only a few counts. The chain couples TRBV18 to TRBJ1-2, with D perhaps TRBD1 (5 bases). Germline V gene sequence: CDR1 KGHSH, CDR2 LQKENI. CDR3 length: 13 amino acids. V gave up 4 bases and J gave up 6 bases, with 12 bases separating them. The CDR3 loop reads CASSLGGVDGYTF. The CDR3, as DNA: TGTGCCAGCTCACTGGGGGGAGTCGATGGCTACACCTTC. The variable domain in full, completed from reference TRBV18 and TRBJ1-2, reads NAGVMQNPRHLVRRRGQEARLRCSPMKGHSHVYWYRQLPEEGLKFMVYLQKENIIDESGMPKERFSAEFPKEGPSILRIQQVVRGDSAAYFCASSLGGVDGYTFGSGTRLTVV.